The T cell receptor (beta chain) under discussion was sequenced for a study of OX40 agonist ivuxolimab in advanced cancers. Overall study context: The study enrolled dose-escalation patients with hepatocellular carcinoma, melanoma, renal cell or head and neck cancer. Earlier treatment with anti-PD-1, anti-PD-L1 or anti-CTLA-4 was permitted, and around 36% had received some. Study findings and constraints: CD8+ T cells averaged more expanded clones than CD4+. Clonal expansion was seen in CD4+ and CD8+ blood T cells by week 6 at 0.1 to 3.0 mg/kg.

Libraries were prepared by immunoSEQ multiplex PCR; TCRdb keeps only in-frame clonotypes and omits some of them. The sample has 40,000 to 45,000 clones; approximately 84% are singletons. The CDR3 contains 16 residues. In germline, CDR1 is SGDLS, CDR2 YYNGEE. V shed 7 bases and J 6 bases; nucleotides not matched to a gene: 11. A single count supports this clone. Antigen: not known. Sequenced here: CD4+ or CD8+ T cells sorted from blood, sampled in a trial of the OX40 agonist ivuxolimab. The chain is built from TRBV9 and TRBJ2-2; 11 bases match TRBD2. The sequence was collected from an adult with an advanced solid tumor such as melanoma, head and neck, liver or kidney cancer. CDR3 sequence (DNA): TGTGCCAGCTCGACTCGACTAGCGGGACCCCCCGGGGAGCTGTTTTTT. Amino acids: CASSTRLAGPPGELFF.